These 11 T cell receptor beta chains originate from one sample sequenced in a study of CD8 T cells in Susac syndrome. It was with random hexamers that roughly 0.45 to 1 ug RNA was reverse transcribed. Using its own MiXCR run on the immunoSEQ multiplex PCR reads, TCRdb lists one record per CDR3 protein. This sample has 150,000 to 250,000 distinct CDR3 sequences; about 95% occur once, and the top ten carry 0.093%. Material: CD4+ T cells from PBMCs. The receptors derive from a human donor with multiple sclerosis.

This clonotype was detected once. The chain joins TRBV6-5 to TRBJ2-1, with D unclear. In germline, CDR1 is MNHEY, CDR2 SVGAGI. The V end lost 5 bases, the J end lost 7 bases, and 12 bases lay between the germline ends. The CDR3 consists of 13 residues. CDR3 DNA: TGTGCCAGCAGTCGCCTAGGACGGAATGAGCAGTTCTTC. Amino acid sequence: CASSRLGRNEQFF.

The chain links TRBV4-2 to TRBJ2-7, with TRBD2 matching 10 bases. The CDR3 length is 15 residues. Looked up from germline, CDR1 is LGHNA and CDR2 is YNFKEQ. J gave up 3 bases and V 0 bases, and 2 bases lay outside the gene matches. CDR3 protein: CASSQEASGSYEQYF. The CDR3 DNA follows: TGTGCCAGCAGCCAAGAGGCTAGCGGGAGCTACGAGCAGTACTTC.

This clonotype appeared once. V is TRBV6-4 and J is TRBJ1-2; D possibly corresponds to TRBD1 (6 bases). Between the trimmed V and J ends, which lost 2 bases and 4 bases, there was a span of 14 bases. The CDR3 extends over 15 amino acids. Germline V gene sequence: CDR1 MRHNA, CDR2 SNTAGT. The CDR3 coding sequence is TGTGCCAGCAGTGACGGGCCAGGGGCGGGCTATGGCTACACCTTC. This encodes CASSDGPGAGYGYTF.

CDR3 coding DNA: TGTGCCAGCCCTTCCGGGACAGCAAACACCGGGGAGCTGTTTTTT. Translated, it gives CASPSGTANTGELFF. The chain combines TRBV9 with TRBJ2-2, with TRBD1 matching over 7 bases. The ends lost 7 bases at V and 2 bases at J; junction bases unmatched: 8. The germline gives CDR1 SGDLS, CDR2 YYNGEE. The CDR3 has 15 amino acids. Together with reference TRBV9 and TRBJ2-2, the CDR3 gives the full variable domain: DSGVTQTPKHLITATGQRVTLRCSPRSGDLSVYWYQQSLDQGLQFLIQYYNGEERAKGNILERFSAQQFPDLHSELNLSSLELGDSALYFCASPSGTANTGELFFGEGSRLTVL.

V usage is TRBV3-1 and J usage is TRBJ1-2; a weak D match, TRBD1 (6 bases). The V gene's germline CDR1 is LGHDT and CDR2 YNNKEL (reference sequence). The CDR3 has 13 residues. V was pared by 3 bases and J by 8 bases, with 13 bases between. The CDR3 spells CASSHTGPEGYTF. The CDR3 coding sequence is TGTGCCAGCAGCCATACAGGGCCTGAGGGCTACACCTTC.

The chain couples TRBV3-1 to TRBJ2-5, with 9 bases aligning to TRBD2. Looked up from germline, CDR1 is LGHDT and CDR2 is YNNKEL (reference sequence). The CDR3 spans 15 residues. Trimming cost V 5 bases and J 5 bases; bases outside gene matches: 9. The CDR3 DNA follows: TGTGCCAGCAGCGCAGGGTCCGGACTAGCGGAGACCCAGTACTTC. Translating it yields CASSAGSGLAETQYF.

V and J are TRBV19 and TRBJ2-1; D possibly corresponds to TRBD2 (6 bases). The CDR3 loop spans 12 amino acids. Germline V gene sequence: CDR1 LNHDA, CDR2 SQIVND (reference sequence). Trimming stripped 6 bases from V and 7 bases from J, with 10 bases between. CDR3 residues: CASREGGNEQFF. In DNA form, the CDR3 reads TGTGCCAGTAGGGAGGGCGGGAATGAGCAGTTCTTC.

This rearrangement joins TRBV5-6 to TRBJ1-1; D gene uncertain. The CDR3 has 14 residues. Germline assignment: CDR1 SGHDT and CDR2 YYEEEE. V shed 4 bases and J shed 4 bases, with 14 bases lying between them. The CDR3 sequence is CASSLWAPGTEAFF. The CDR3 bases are TGTGCCAGCAGCCTGTGGGCGCCTGGCACTGAAGCTTTCTTT.

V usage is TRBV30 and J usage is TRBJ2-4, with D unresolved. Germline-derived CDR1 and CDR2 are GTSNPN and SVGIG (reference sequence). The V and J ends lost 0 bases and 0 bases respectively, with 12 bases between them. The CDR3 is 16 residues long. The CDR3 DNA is TGTGCCTGGAGTGTACGAGGTTTACTAGCCAAAAACATTCAGTACTTC. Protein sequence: CAWSVRGLLAKNIQYF.

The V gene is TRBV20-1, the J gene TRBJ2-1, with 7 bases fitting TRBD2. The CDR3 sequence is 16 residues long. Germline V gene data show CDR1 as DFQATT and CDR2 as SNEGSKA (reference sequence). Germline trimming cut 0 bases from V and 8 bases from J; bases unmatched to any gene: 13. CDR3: CSARDHRTRSVYEQFF. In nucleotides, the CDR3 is TGCAGTGCTAGAGATCACAGGACTAGAAGTGTGTATGAGCAGTTCTTC.

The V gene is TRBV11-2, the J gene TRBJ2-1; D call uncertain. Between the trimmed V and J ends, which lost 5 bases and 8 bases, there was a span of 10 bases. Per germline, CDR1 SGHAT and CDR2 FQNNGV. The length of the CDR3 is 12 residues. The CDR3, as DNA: TGTGCCAGCAGCCGACCCGTCGATGAGCAGTTCTTC. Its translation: CASSRPVDEQFF.